This T cell receptor (beta chain) is from a study of blood T cell repertoires in COVID-19. Across the whole study: Samples taken during acute and convalescent COVID-19 were collected in the United States, Italy and Spain. In each case, the material was cDNA or gDNA derived from T cells, B-cell-depleted T cells, or PBMCs.

In the authors' workflow: Estimated nucleated cell counts came from reference gene primer amplification. Profiling relied on immunoSEQ multiplex PCR, and the TCRdb table lists in-frame clones only, not all of them. V, J and clone size reflect that table, while D and trimming were determined from the DNA. Of about 99,000 clones detected, 80% to 85% appear once; the ten largest clones hold about 2%. V gave up 3 bases and J gave up 6 bases, with 15 bases separating them. The CDR3 runs 15 residues. Germline CDR1 WSHSY, CDR2 SAAADI. The source is a man between 70 and 80 years old with active or convalescent COVID-19. The rearrangement joins TRBV10-2 to TRBJ2-1; D possibly corresponds to TRBD1 (6 bases). Input material: peripheral blood. DNA of the CDR3: TGCGCCAGCAGTGATTTTGTGGTAGGGGGCAATGAGCAGTTCTTC. It translates to CASSDFVVGGNEQFF.